These T cell receptor beta chains were read from a single sample in a study of CD8 T cells in Susac syndrome. TCRdb passed the immunoSEQ multiplex PCR reads through MiXCR, listing each CDR3 protein once. The data contain approximately 170,000 distinct CDR3 sequences, approximately 94% of them singletons. The sample comprised CD4+ T cells from PBMCs. These receptor sequences come from a human donor with multiple sclerosis. Both conserved end residues are part of each CDR3. D genes are given only for firm matches. Where a row states a size, it is once, few, many or the class of an expanded clone; other rows omit it.

CDR3 protein: CSVGPGASYEQYF
CDR3 DNA: TGCAGCGTTGGTCCGGGAGCCTCCTACGAGCAGTACTTC
clone size: NA
D gene: NA
V gene: TRBV29-1
J gene: TRBJ2-7

CDR3 protein: CASSLSAGNTGELFF
CDR3 DNA: TGTGCCAGCAGCTTAAGCGCGGGGAACACCGGGGAGCTGTTTTTT
clone size: NA
D gene: NA
V gene: TRBV7-9
J gene: TRBJ2-2

CDR3 protein: CASRQGIYSYEQYF
CDR3 DNA: TGTGCCAGCAGACAGGGGATTTACTCCTACGAGCAGTACTTC
clone size: NA
D gene: TRBD1
V gene: TRBV6-6
J gene: TRBJ2-7

CDR3 protein: CASSSRTGYEQYF
CDR3 DNA: TGTGCCAGCAGCTCTAGGACTGGTTACGAGCAGTACTTC
clone size: NA
D gene: NA
V gene: TRBV12-3/TRBV12-4
J gene: TRBJ2-7

CDR3 protein: CASSDNRYYGYTF
CDR3 DNA: TGCGCCAGCAGTGATAACAGATACTATGGCTACACCTTC
clone size: once
D gene: NA
V gene: TRBV10-2
J gene: TRBJ1-2

CDR3 protein: CASSDFDEQYF
CDR3 DNA: TGTGCCAGCAGTGACTTCGACGAGCAGTACTTC
clone size: NA
D gene: NA
V gene: TRBV27
J gene: TRBJ2-7

CDR3 protein: CASSIPGLARTEQYF
CDR3 DNA: TGTGCCAGCAGTATTCCGGGACTAGCGAGAACTGAGCAGTACTTC
clone size: NA
D gene: TRBD2
V gene: TRBV6-2/TRBV6-3
J gene: TRBJ2-7

CDR3 protein: CASSQGSITYEQYF
CDR3 DNA: TGTGCCAGCAGCCAAGGTTCAATTACCTACGAGCAGTACTTC
clone size: NA
D gene: NA
V gene: TRBV14
J gene: TRBJ2-7

CDR3 protein: CATSEPDRRYGYTF
CDR3 DNA: TGTGCCACCAGTGAACCTGACAGGCGCTATGGCTACACCTTC
clone size: NA
D gene: NA
V gene: TRBV24-1
J gene: TRBJ1-2

CDR3 protein: CSVERLGPTEAKNIQYF
CDR3 DNA: TGCAGCGTTGAAAGGTTGGGACCGACTGAAGCCAAAAACATTCAGTACTTC
clone size: NA
D gene: NA
V gene: TRBV29-1
J gene: TRBJ2-4

CDR3 protein: CASSLGTSFRDTQYF
CDR3 DNA: TGTGCCAGCAGTTTAGGGACTAGCTTTCGGGATACGCAGTATTTT
clone size: NA
D gene: TRBD2
V gene: TRBV28
J gene: TRBJ2-3

CDR3 protein: CAISGGDSGSSGANVLTF
CDR3 DNA: TGTGCCATCAGTGGGGGAGATAGCGGGAGCTCTGGGGCCAACGTCCTGACTTTC
clone size: NA
D gene: TRBD2
V gene: TRBV10-3
J gene: TRBJ2-6

CDR3 protein: CASSVASSGNTIYF
CDR3 DNA: TGTGCCAGCAGCGTAGCATCCTCTGGAAACACCATATATTTT
clone size: NA
D gene: NA
V gene: TRBV9
J gene: TRBJ1-3

CDR3 protein: CASSNLGITDTQYF
CDR3 DNA: TGTGCCAGCAGTAATCTAGGAATCACAGATACGCAGTATTTT
clone size: NA
D gene: NA
V gene: TRBV6-2/TRBV6-3
J gene: TRBJ2-3

CDR3 protein: CASGRNKETQYF
CDR3 DNA: TGTGCCAGCGGGAGAAATAAAGAGACCCAGTACTTC
clone size: NA
D gene: NA
V gene: TRBV7-9
J gene: TRBJ2-5

CDR3 protein: CAWSVGTSAGGDEQFF
CDR3 DNA: TGTGCCTGGAGTGTAGGGACATCGGCGGGAGGGGATGAGCAGTTCTTC
clone size: NA
D gene: TRBD2
V gene: TRBV30
J gene: TRBJ2-1

CDR3 protein: CASGAYEQYF
CDR3 DNA: TGTGCCAGCGGCGCCTACGAGCAGTACTTC
clone size: NA
D gene: NA
V gene: TRBV11-2
J gene: TRBJ2-7

CDR3 protein: CASLGSNQPQHF
CDR3 DNA: TGTGCCAGTCTCGGAAGCAATCAGCCCCAGCATTTT
clone size: NA
D gene: NA
V gene: TRBV19
J gene: TRBJ1-5

CDR3 protein: CASSHLRSSYEQYF
CDR3 DNA: TGTGCCAGCAGCCATCTCAGGAGCTCCTACGAGCAGTACTTC
clone size: NA
D gene: NA
V gene: TRBV14
J gene: TRBJ2-7

CDR3 protein: CASSRDAGGDIQYF
CDR3 DNA: TGTGCCAGCAGCCGGGATGCCGGCGGAGACATTCAGTACTTC
clone size: NA
D gene: NA
V gene: TRBV2
J gene: TRBJ2-4

CDR3 protein: CASGYRDREFF
CDR3 DNA: TGTGCTAGTGGTTACCGGGACAGGGAGTTCTTC
clone size: NA
D gene: TRBD1
V gene: TRBV12-5
J gene: TRBJ2-1

CDR3 protein: CATSDNGQKETQYF
CDR3 DNA: TGTGCCACCAGTGATAACGGACAGAAAGAGACCCAGTACTTC
clone size: NA
D gene: NA
V gene: TRBV24-1
J gene: TRBJ2-5

CDR3 protein: CASGFTGIGELFF
CDR3 DNA: TGTGCTAGTGGCTTTACAGGAATCGGGGAGCTGTTTTTT
clone size: NA
D gene: NA
V gene: TRBV12-5
J gene: TRBJ2-2

CDR3 protein: CASRPGARLGTEAFF
CDR3 DNA: TGTGCCAGCAGGCCCGGGGCTCGATTGGGTACTGAAGCTTTCTTT
clone size: NA
D gene: NA
V gene: TRBV12-3/TRBV12-4
J gene: TRBJ1-1

CDR3 protein: CATSRDVDQNIQYF
CDR3 DNA: TGTGCCACCAGCAGAGATGTGGACCAAAACATTCAGTACTTC
clone size: NA
D gene: NA
V gene: TRBV15
J gene: TRBJ2-4

CDR3 protein: CAITNGQGRGEQYF
CDR3 DNA: TGTGCCATCACAAACGGACAGGGGAGAGGCGAGCAGTACTTC
clone size: NA
D gene: TRBD1
V gene: TRBV10-3
J gene: TRBJ2-7

CDR3 protein: CASSRDRAQFF
CDR3 DNA: TGTGCCAGCAGTCGGGACAGGGCGCAGTTCTTC
clone size: NA
D gene: TRBD1
V gene: TRBV12-3/TRBV12-4
J gene: TRBJ2-1

CDR3 protein: CASSQVGRETQYF
CDR3 DNA: TGTGCCAGCTCACAGGTGGGAAGAGAGACCCAGTACTTC
clone size: NA
D gene: NA
V gene: TRBV18
J gene: TRBJ2-5

CDR3 protein: CASRVGLADYNEQFF
CDR3 DNA: TGTGCCAGCAGAGTAGGACTAGCGGACTACAATGAGCAGTTCTTC
clone size: NA
D gene: TRBD2
V gene: TRBV12-3/TRBV12-4
J gene: TRBJ2-1

CDR3 protein: CASSFRDRPYGYTF
CDR3 DNA: TGTGCCAGCAGTTTCCGGGACAGACCCTATGGCTACACCTTC
clone size: NA
D gene: TRBD1
V gene: TRBV3-1
J gene: TRBJ1-2

CDR3 protein: CASSQRLAGAPSTDTQYF
CDR3 DNA: TGTGCCAGCAGTCAGAGACTAGCGGGAGCCCCTAGCACAGATACGCAGTATTTT
clone size: NA
D gene: TRBD2
V gene: TRBV6-1
J gene: TRBJ2-3

CDR3 protein: CASRTSGRYTGELFF
CDR3 DNA: TGTGCCAGCAGGACTAGCGGGAGGTACACCGGGGAGCTGTTTTTT
clone size: NA
D gene: TRBD2
V gene: TRBV5-6
J gene: TRBJ2-2

CDR3 protein: CASFPGGSQGNEQFF
CDR3 DNA: TGTGCCAGCTTCCCAGGAGGGAGTCAGGGCAATGAGCAGTTCTTC
clone size: NA
D gene: NA
V gene: TRBV18
J gene: TRBJ2-1

CDR3 protein: CASSRKGGSAVEQYF
CDR3 DNA: TGTGCCAGCAGCCGTAAGGGCGGGAGCGCGGTCGAGCAGTACTTC
clone size: few
D gene: TRBD2
V gene: TRBV11-2
J gene: TRBJ2-7

CDR3 protein: CATSDLDRDSGANVLTF
CDR3 DNA: TGTGCCACCAGTGATCTTGATAGGGACTCTGGGGCCAACGTCCTGACTTTC
clone size: NA
D gene: NA
V gene: TRBV24-1
J gene: TRBJ2-6

CDR3 protein: CASSLEALANVLTF
CDR3 DNA: TGTGCCAGCAGTTTAGAAGCCTTGGCCAACGTCCTGACTTTC
clone size: NA
D gene: NA
V gene: TRBV12-3/TRBV12-4
J gene: TRBJ2-6

CDR3 protein: CSVGQGEEAQHF
CDR3 DNA: TGCAGCGTTGGGCAGGGCGAAGAAGCCCAGCATTTT
clone size: NA
D gene: NA
V gene: TRBV29-1
J gene: TRBJ1-5

CDR3 protein: CASSPGGPYNEQFF
CDR3 DNA: TGCGCCAGCAGCCCCGGGGGTCCATACAATGAGCAGTTCTTC
clone size: NA
D gene: NA
V gene: TRBV5-1
J gene: TRBJ2-1

CDR3 protein: CASSLPPGPHPEAFF
CDR3 DNA: TGTGCCAGCAGCTTACCCCCGGGACCCCATCCTGAAGCTTTCTTT
clone size: NA
D gene: NA
V gene: TRBV5-4
J gene: TRBJ1-1

CDR3 protein: CASSHARYRYTEAFF
CDR3 DNA: TGTGCCAGCAGCCACGCTAGATACCGTTACACTGAAGCTTTCTTT
clone size: NA
D gene: NA
V gene: TRBV13
J gene: TRBJ1-1

CDR3 protein: CSAKRWDRGKDEQYF
CDR3 DNA: TGCAGTGCTAAGAGATGGGACAGGGGCAAGGACGAGCAGTACTTC
clone size: NA
D gene: TRBD1
V gene: TRBV20-1
J gene: TRBJ2-7

CDR3 protein: CASSYLPTGVLANVLTF
CDR3 DNA: TGTGCCAGCAGTTACTTACCGACGGGGGTGTTAGCCAACGTCCTGACTTTC
clone size: NA
D gene: NA
V gene: TRBV6-5
J gene: TRBJ2-6

CDR3 protein: CASSRGSLTNEKLFF
CDR3 DNA: TGTGCCAGCAGCCGTGGGTCATTGACTAATGAAAAACTGTTTTTT
clone size: NA
D gene: NA
V gene: TRBV12-3/TRBV12-4
J gene: TRBJ1-4

CDR3 protein: CATSDSRVNYGYTF
CDR3 DNA: TGTGCCACCAGTGATAGTCGGGTTAACTATGGCTACACCTTC
clone size: once
D gene: NA
V gene: TRBV24-1
J gene: TRBJ1-2

CDR3 protein: CASSLTYHTGELFF
CDR3 DNA: TGTGCCAGCAGTTTAACTTATCACACCGGGGAGCTGTTTTTT
clone size: NA
D gene: NA
V gene: TRBV27
J gene: TRBJ2-2

CDR3 protein: CASSTRILQAPFVYEQYF
CDR3 DNA: TGTGCCAGCAGCACACGCATTCTTCAGGCTCCGTTCGTTTACGAGCAGTACTTC
clone size: NA
D gene: NA
V gene: TRBV7-8
J gene: TRBJ2-7

CDR3 protein: CAWTSSGANVLTF
CDR3 DNA: TGTGCCTGGACCAGCTCTGGGGCCAACGTCCTGACTTTC
clone size: NA
D gene: NA
V gene: TRBV30
J gene: TRBJ2-6

CDR3 protein: CASSMDSSVNYNEQFF
CDR3 DNA: TGTGCCAGCAGCATGGACTCTAGCGTGAACTACAATGAGCAGTTCTTC
clone size: NA
D gene: NA
V gene: TRBV5-4
J gene: TRBJ2-1

CDR3 protein: CASRQSPGHQYF
CDR3 DNA: TGTGCCAGCAGGCAATCGCCGGGACACCAGTACTTC
clone size: NA
D gene: NA
V gene: TRBV12-3/TRBV12-4
J gene: TRBJ2-5

CDR3 protein: CASSRDYNTGELFF
CDR3 DNA: TGTGCCAGCAGTCGGGACTACAACACCGGGGAGCTGTTTTTT
clone size: NA
D gene: TRBD2
V gene: TRBV12-3/TRBV12-4
J gene: TRBJ2-2

CDR3 protein: CASSLLGSYGYTF
CDR3 DNA: TGTGCCAGCAGCCTCTTGGGCAGCTATGGCTACACCTTC
clone size: once
D gene: NA
V gene: TRBV6-5
J gene: TRBJ1-2

CDR3 protein: CAWSALRGGNTIYF
CDR3 DNA: TGTGCCTGGAGTGCCCTCAGGGGAGGAAACACCATATATTTT
clone size: NA
D gene: NA
V gene: TRBV30
J gene: TRBJ1-3

CDR3 protein: CAWSYGEGQKQYF
CDR3 DNA: TGTGCCTGGAGTTACGGGGAGGGCCAGAAGCAGTACTTC
clone size: NA
D gene: TRBD2
V gene: TRBV30
J gene: TRBJ2-7

CDR3 protein: CSVGTNGGREAFF
CDR3 DNA: TGCAGCGTGGGGACGAATGGGGGGCGGGAAGCTTTCTTT
clone size: NA
D gene: NA
V gene: TRBV29-1
J gene: TRBJ1-1

CDR3 protein: CASSPPSFGRNYGYTF
CDR3 DNA: TGTGCCAGCAGCCCGCCATCCTTCGGCCGGAACTATGGCTACACCTTC
clone size: NA
D gene: NA
V gene: TRBV4-2
J gene: TRBJ1-2

CDR3 protein: CACWSSRDYGYTF
CDR3 DNA: TGTGCCTGTTGGTCCTCCAGAGACTATGGCTACACCTTC
clone size: NA
D gene: NA
V gene: TRBV30
J gene: TRBJ1-2

CDR3 protein: CASRQDQLYGYTF
CDR3 DNA: TGTGCCAGCAGACAGGACCAACTCTATGGCTACACCTTC
clone size: NA
D gene: NA
V gene: TRBV6-1
J gene: TRBJ1-2

CDR3 protein: CASSGEGQPQHF
CDR3 DNA: TGTGCCAGCAGCGGGGAGGGTCAGCCCCAGCATTTT
clone size: NA
D gene: NA
V gene: TRBV7-2
J gene: TRBJ1-5